One sample yielded the 2 T cell receptor beta chains listed below, sequenced in a study of blood T cell repertoires in COVID-19. Generated by immunoSEQ multiplex PCR, the TCRdb table keeps only in-frame clones and is missing some. The repertoire includes approximately 250,000 clones, 83% of them detected once, and roughly 7.4% sits in the top ten. Sequencing was carried out using peripheral blood. The source is a woman in her 50s with acute or convalescent COVID-19.

The J gene is TRBJ2-6, the V gene TRBV18; TRBD1 matches at 8 bases. Germline loops: CDR1 KGHSH, CDR2 LQKENI. The CDR3 has 18 residues. Trimming cost V 4 bases and J 0 bases; bases outside gene matches: 8. The CDR3 region is CASSQNRGKSSGANVLTF. In DNA form, the CDR3 reads TGTGCCAGCTCACAGAACAGGGGGAAGAGCTCTGGGGCCAACGTCCTGACTTTC.

This chain connects TRBV28 to TRBJ2-1; 7 positions agree with TRBD2. This CDR3 has 15 amino acids. Losses at the gene ends were 1 base for V and 2 bases for J; bases not matched to a gene: 2. CDR1 MDHEN and CDR2 SYDVKM come from the germline V gene. As DNA, the CDR3 is TGTGCCAGCAGTTTATCCGGGGGGACCTACAATGAGCAGTTCTTC. It yields the protein CASSLSGGTYNEQFF.